The present T cell receptor beta chain was sequenced within a study of long-term antiretroviral therapy in people with HIV. Samples were assayed with immunoSEQ v3.0 at survey level. Sequencing targeted roughly 35,000-50,000 T-cell genomes per sample. Libraries were prepared by immunoSEQ multiplex PCR; TCRdb keeps only in-frame clonotypes and omits some of them. The sample includes roughly 15,000 clones, roughly nine tenths seen only once; the top ten take roughly 13%. V was shortened by 2 bases and J by 0 bases, with 8 bases between the two germline ends. CDR1 and CDR2 (germline): MGHRA, YSYEKL. CDR3 length: 15 residues.

The receptor was derived from a middle-aged woman with HIV. This sample comprised unsorted PBMCs, obtained 0.6 years after starting antiretroviral therapy. The chain carries TRBV4-1 and TRBJ2-1; TRBD1 might be the D (5 bases). The DNA for the CDR3 is TGCGCCAGCAGCCAACAGGGTAGCTCCTACAATGAGCAGTTCTTC. It translates to CASSQQGSSYNEQFF.